These 4 T cell receptor beta chains originate from one sample sequenced in a study of cytomegalovirus exposure and HLA in healthy donors. Amplification used 60 Vbeta primers and 13 Jbeta primers. Using immunoSEQ multiplex PCR, the repertoire was profiled, and TCRdb retains in-frame clones only, with some absent. Among hundreds of thousands of clones listed, approximately 79% were seen once. The sequencing sample was made of PBMCs. The receptor source for this set is a male donor in good health and CMV-seronegative.

Comments on this clone: Other DNA sequences of this sample code for an identical CDR3. The chain uses TRBV6-1 and TRBJ1-3; D unresolved. Per the germline V gene, CDR1 is MNHNS and CDR2 is SASEGT. The V and J ends lost 4 bases and 7 bases respectively, with 8 bases between them. This CDR3 region has 12 residues. CDR3 protein: CASSAAGNTIYF. The DNA for the CDR3 is TGTGCCAGCAGTGCGGCGGGGAACACCATATATTTT.

The chain links TRBV9 to TRBJ2-1; possibly TRBD1 for D (7 bases). Germline lookup yields CDR1 SGDLS and CDR2 YYNGEE. The CDR3 contains 15 residues. Trimming took off 3 bases at V and 9 bases at J, with 19 bases between the two ends. The CDR3 loop is CASSARTGTEGEQFF. CDR3 in DNA: TGTGCCAGCAGCGCACGGACAGGCACGGAGGGTGAGCAGTTCTTC. The complete variable domain, with remaining parts taken from reference TRBV9 and TRBJ2-1, reads DSGVTQTPKHLITATGQRVTLRCSPRSGDLSVYWYQQSLDQGLQFLIQYYNGEERAKGNILERFSAQQFPDLHSELNLSSLELGDSALYFCASSARTGTEGEQFFGPGTRLTVL.

The V call is TRBV6-5, the J call TRBJ2-5; TRBD1 matches at 8 bases. This CDR3 comprises 14 residues. V lost 3 bases to trimming and J lost 3 bases; unmatched junction nucleotides: 3. In germline, CDR1 is MNHEY, CDR2 SVGAGI. The DNA of the CDR3 is TGTGCCAGCAGTTATTCAGGGGGCGAAGAGACCCAGTACTTC. This codes for CASSYSGGEETQYF.

V gene TRBV27 combines with J gene TRBJ2-7, with TRBD1 identical over 10 bases. CDR3 length equals 15 residues. V lost 8 bases to trimming and J lost 4 bases; unmatched junction nucleotides: 11. Germline values: CDR1 MNHEY, CDR2 SMNVEV (reference sequence). The CDR3 DNA reads TGTGCCAGCTATACTACCTCGGACAGGGGGTACGAGCAGTACTTC. Protein: CASYTTSDRGYEQYF.